In this sample, the clone carrying this T cell receptor (beta chain) turned up a few times. Its specificity is not known. RNA transcripts yielded amplified TCR beta CDR3 regions. Carried out on the TCR CDR3, a first-round RT-PCR used the HTBI primer set. TCRdb re-called the multiplex PCR reads through MiXCR, storing one row per CDR3 protein. The profile covers around 490,000 distinct CDR3 sequences, with about 20% appearing a single time and 47% taken by the ten largest. The data belong to a study of T cells in Graves' hyperthyroidism and ophthalmopathy. Looking at the study overall: Upon initial diagnosis and before any treatment, peripheral blood was collected. Whole-study findings and limits: Also found in blood were most expanded thyroid clonotypes above 0.001.

Ophthalmopathy patients had Clinical Activity Score at least 3, NOSPECS grade at least 4, duration under 3 months. Fresh peripheral blood, 10 ml, was the source of the PBMCs. Germline CDR1 and CDR2: SEHNR and FQNEAQ (reference sequence). CDR3 length: 15 residues. The V gene lost 5 bases and the J gene lost 0 bases, with 13 bases spanning the gap. V usage is TRBV7-9 and J usage is TRBJ1-1; D is ambiguous. Sequences were obtained from blood. The sequence was collected from a man aged 35-49 years with Graves' ophthalmopathy. The CDR3 sequence is CASSPRVVMNTEAFF. The CDR3 bases are TGTGCCAGCAGCCCCCGGGTTGTCATGAACACTGAAGCTTTCTTT.